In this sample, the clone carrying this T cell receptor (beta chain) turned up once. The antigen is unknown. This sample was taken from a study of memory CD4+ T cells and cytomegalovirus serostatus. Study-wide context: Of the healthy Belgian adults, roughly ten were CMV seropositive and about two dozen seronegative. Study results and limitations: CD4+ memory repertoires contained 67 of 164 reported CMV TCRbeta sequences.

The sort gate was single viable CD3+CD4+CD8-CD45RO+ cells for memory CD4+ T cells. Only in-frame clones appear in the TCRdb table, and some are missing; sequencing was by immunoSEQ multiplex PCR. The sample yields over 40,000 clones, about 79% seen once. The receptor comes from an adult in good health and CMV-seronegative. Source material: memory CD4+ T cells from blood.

In nucleotides, the CDR3 is TGTGCCAGCAGCTCACTGGGGCGGGGGGGCCAGGAGACCCAGTACTTC. Translated: CASSSLGRGGQETQYF. The chain couples TRBV7-2 to TRBJ2-5; 9 bases fit TRBD2. J lost 5 bases, V lost 4 bases, and 11 bases had no gene match. Per germline, CDR1 SGHTA and CDR2 FQGNSA. The CDR3 covers 16 residues.